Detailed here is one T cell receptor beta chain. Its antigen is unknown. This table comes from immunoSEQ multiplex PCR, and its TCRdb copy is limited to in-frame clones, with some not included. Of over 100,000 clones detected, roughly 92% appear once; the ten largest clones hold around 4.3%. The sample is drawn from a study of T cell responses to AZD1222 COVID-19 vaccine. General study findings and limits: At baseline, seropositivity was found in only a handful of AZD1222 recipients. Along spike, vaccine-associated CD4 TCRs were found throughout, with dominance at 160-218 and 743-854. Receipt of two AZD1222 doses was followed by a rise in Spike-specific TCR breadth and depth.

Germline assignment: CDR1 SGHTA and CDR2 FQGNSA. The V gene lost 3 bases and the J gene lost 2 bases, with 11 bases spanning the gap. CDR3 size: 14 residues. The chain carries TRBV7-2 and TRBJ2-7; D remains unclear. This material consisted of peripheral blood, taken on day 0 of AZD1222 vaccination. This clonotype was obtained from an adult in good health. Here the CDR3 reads CASSFWLDPYEQYF. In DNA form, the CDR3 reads TGTGCCAGCAGCTTTTGGCTAGACCCCTACGAGCAGTACTTC.